This TCR beta chain was found in a study of T cell responses to AZD1222 COVID-19 vaccine. Study-level findings and limits: Researchers took repertoire samples only after the peak T cell response had come. Vaccination with two AZD1222 doses was followed by a rise in Spike-specific TCR breadth and depth.

Data came from immunoSEQ multiplex PCR; TCRdb stores just in-frame clones and leaves some out. The table records over 100,000 clones, approximately 90% of them present only once. Notes on this clone: The antigen is not known.

The clonotype was recovered from an adult in good health. The specimen comprised peripheral blood, sampled on day 0 of AZD1222 vaccination.

CDR3 sequence reads: CASRTLSDEEQFF. DNA for the CDR3: TGTGCCAGCAGGACATTGAGCGACGAGGAGCAGTTCTTC. This chain joins TRBV6-5 and TRBJ2-1; no clear D gene. Trimming shortened V by 6 bases and J by 10 bases, and 16 bases separated the two germline ends. CDR1 MNHEY and CDR2 SVGAGI come from the germline V gene. CDR3 length equals 13 residues.